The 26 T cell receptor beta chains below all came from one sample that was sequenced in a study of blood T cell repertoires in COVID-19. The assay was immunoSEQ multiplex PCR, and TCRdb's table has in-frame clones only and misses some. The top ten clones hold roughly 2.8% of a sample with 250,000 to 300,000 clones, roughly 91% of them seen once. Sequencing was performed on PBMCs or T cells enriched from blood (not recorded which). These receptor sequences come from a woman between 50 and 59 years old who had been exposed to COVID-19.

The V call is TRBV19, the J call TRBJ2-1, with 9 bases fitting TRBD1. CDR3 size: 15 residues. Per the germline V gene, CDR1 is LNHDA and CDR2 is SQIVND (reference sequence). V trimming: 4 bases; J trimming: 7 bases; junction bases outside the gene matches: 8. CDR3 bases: TGTGCCAGTAGTAACTTACAGGGGGCAGCGAATGAGCAGTTCTTC. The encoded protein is CASSNLQGAANEQFF. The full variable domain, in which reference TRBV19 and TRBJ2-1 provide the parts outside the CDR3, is DGGITQSPKYLFRKEGQNVTLSCEQNLNHDAMYWYRQDPGQGLRLIYYSQIVNDFQKGDIAEGYSVSREKKESFPLTVTSAQKNPTAFYLCASSNLQGAANEQFFGPGTRLTVL.

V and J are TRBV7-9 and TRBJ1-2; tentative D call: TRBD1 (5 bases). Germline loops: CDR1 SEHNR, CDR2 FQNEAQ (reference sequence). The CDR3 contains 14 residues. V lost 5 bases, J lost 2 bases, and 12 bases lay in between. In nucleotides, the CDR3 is TGTGCCAGCAGCCCTACAGGTCTCAACTATGGCTACACCTTC. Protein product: CASSPTGLNYGYTF.

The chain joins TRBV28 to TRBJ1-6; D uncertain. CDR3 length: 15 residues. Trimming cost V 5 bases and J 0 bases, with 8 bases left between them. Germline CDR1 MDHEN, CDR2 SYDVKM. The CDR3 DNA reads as TGTGCCAGCAGTCCACAGAGCTCCTATAATTCACCCCTCCACTTT. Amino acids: CASSPQSSYNSPLHF.

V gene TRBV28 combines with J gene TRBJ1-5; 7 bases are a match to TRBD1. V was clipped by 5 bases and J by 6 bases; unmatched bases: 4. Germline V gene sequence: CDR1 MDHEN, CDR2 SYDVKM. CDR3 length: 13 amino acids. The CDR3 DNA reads TGTGCCAGCAGTCCAGGGGGTTTTCAGCCCCAGCATTTT. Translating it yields CASSPGGFQPQHF. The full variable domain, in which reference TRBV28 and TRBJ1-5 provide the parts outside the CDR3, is DVKVTQSSRYLVKRTGEKVFLECVQDMDHENMFWYRQDPGLGLRLIYFSYDVKMKEKGDIPEGYSVSREKKERFSLILESASTNQTSMYLCASSPGGFQPQHFGDGTRLSIL.

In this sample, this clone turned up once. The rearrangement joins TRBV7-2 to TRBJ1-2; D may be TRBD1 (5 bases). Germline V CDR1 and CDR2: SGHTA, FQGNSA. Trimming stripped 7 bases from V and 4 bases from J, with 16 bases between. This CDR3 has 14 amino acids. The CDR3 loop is CASTTAGGIYGYTF. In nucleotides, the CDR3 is TGTGCCAGCACCACGGCGGGGGGAATCTATGGCTACACCTTC.

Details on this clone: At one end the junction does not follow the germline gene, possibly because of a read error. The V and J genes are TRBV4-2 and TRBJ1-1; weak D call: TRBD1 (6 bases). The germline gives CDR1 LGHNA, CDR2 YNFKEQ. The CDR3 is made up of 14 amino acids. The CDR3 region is CASSPGQMNTEAFF. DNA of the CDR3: TGTGCCAGCAGCCCCGGACAGATGAACACTGAAGCTTTTTTT.

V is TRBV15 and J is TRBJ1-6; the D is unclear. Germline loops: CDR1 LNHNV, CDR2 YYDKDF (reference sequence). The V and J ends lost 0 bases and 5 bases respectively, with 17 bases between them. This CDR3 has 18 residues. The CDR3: CATSRDRVGRGNNSPLHF. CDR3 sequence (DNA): TGTGCCACCAGCAGAGATCGGGTGGGGAGAGGGAATAATTCACCCCTCCACTTT.

CDR3 residues: CASGGTVSGNTIYF. For the CDR3, the DNA is TGTGCCAGCGGCGGGACAGTCTCTGGAAACACCATATATTTT. The chain couples TRBV2 to TRBJ1-3, with TRBD1 matching 7 bases. The J segment lost 0 bases and the V segment lost 8 bases, leaving 4 bases of the junction unmatched. The CDR3 totals 14 residues. Germline loops: CDR1 SNHLY, CDR2 FYNNEI.

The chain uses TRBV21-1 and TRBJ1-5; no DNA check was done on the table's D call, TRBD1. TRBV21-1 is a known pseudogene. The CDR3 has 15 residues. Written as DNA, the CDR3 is TGTGCCAGCAGCAAAGTGGTTAGGGGCGATCAGCCCCAGCATTTT. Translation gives CASSKVVRGDQPQHF.

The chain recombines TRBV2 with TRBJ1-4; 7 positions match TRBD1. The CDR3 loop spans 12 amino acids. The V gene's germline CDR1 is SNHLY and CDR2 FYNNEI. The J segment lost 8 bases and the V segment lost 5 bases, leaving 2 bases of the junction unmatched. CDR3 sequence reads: CASSRDREKLFF. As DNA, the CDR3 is TGTGCCAGCAGTAGGGACAGAGAAAAACTGTTTTTT.

Here the CDR3 reads CASSPDRDVKEAFF. The CDR3 DNA reads as TGTGCCAGCAGTCCCGACAGGGACGTAAAGGAAGCTTTCTTT. The chain joins TRBV3-1 (or the pseudogene TRBV3-2) to TRBJ1-1; 7 bases match TRBD1. Germline CDR1 LGHDT, CDR2 YNNKEL (reference sequence). The CDR3 totals 14 residues. Trimming cost V 6 bases and J 8 bases; bases outside gene matches: 12.

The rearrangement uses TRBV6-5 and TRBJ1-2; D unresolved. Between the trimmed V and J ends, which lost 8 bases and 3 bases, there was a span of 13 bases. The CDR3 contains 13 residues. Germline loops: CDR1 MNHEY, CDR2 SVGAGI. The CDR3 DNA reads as TGTGCCAGCCTACCCCGAGTTGACTATGGCTACACCTTC. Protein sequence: CASLPRVDYGYTF.

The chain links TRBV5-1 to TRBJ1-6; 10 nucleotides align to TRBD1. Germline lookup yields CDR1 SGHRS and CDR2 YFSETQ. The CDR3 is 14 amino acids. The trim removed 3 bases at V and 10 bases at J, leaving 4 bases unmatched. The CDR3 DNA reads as TGCGCCAGCAGCTGGGACAGGGGAAACTCACCCCTCCACTTT. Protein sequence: CASSWDRGNSPLHF.

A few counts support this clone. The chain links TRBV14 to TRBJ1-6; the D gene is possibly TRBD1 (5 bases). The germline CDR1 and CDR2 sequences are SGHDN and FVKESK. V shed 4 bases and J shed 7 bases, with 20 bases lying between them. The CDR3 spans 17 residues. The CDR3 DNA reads TGTGCCAGCAGCCTCCGAGGGGCCGTGGGGGGGAATTCACCCCTCCACTTT. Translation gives CASSLRGAVGGNSPLHF.

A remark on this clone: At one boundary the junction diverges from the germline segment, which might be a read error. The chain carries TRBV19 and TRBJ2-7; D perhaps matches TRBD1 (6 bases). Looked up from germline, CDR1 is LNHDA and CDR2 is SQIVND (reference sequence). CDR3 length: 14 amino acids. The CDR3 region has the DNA TGTGCCAGTAGTATGACAGGACCCTCCTCCGAGCAGTACTTC. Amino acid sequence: CASSMTGPSSEQYF.

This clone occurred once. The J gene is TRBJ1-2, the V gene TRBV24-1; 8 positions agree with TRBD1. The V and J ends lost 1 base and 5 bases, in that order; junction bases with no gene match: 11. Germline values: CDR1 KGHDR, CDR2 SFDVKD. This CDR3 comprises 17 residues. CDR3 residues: CATSDFGGPGGAYGYTF. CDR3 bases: TGTGCCACCAGTGATTTCGGCGGCCCAGGGGGCGCTTATGGCTACACCTTC.

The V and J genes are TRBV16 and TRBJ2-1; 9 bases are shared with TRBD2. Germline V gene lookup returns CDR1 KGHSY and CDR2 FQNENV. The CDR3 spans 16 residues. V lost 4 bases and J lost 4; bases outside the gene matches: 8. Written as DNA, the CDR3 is TGTGCCAGCAGCCCCTCCGGGACTAGCAGATACAATGAGCAGTTCTTC. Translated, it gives CASSPSGTSRYNEQFF.

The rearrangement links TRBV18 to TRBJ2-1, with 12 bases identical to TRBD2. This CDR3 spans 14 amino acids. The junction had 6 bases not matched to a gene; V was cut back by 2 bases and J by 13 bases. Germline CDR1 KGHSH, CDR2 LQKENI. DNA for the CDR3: TGTGCCAGCTCACCATCTAGCGGGGGGGTTGGACAGTTCTTC. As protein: CASSPSSGGVGQFF.

Here the CDR3 DNA reads TGTGCCAGCAGGGCCCTGCGGGACAGGTCCTTTGGCTACACCTTC. This sequence encodes CASRALRDRSFGYTF. The chain recombines TRBV2 with TRBJ1-2; TRBD1 aligns across 8 bases. CDR1 is SNHLY and CDR2 is FYNNEI in the germline V gene. The ends lost 6 bases at V and 7 bases at J; junction bases unmatched: 13. This CDR3 region has 15 residues.

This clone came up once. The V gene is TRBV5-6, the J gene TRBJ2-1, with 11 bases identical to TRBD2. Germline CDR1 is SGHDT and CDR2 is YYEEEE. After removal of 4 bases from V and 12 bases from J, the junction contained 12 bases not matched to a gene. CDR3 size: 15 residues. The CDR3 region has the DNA TGTGCCAGCAGCAGCGCGGGACTAGCGGATATCGCGCAGTTCTTC. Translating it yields CASSSAGLADIAQFF.

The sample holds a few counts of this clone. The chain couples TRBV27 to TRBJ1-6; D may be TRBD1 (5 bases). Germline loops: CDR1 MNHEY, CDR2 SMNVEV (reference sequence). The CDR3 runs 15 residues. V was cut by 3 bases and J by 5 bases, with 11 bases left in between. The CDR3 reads CASSLGPGNNSPLHF. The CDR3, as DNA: TGTGCCAGCAGTTTGGGGCCAGGGAATAATTCACCCCTCCACTTT.

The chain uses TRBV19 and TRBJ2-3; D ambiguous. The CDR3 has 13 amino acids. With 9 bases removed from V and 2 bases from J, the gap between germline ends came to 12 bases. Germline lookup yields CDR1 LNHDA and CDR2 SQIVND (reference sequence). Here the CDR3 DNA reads TGTGCCAGCGGTATTTCGTCCACAGATACGCAGTATTTT. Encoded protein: CASGISSTDTQYF.

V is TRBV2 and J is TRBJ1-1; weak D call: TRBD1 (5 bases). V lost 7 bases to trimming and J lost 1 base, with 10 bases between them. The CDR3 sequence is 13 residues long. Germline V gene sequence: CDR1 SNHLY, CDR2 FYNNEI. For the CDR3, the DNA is TGTGCCAGCATGGACACGGAGAACACTGAAGCTTTCTTT. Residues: CASMDTENTEAFF.

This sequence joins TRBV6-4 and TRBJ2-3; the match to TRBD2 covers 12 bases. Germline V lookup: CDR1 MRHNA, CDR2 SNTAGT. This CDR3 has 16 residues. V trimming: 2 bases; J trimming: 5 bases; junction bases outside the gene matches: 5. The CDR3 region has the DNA TGTGCCAGCAGTGACGCTAGCGGGGGGGCCGTAGATACGCAGTATTTT. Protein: CASSDASGGAVDTQYF.

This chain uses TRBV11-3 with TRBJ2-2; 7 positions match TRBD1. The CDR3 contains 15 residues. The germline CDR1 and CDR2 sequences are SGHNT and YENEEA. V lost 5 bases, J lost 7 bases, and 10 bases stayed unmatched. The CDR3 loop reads CASSTRQGSYGELFF. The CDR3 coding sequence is TGTGCCAGCAGCACCCGACAGGGTTCGTACGGGGAGCTGTTTTTT.

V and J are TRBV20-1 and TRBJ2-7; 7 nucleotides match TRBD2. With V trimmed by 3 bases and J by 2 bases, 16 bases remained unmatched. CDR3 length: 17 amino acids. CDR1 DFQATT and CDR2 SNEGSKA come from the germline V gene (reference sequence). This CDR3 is CSASAAGIGGKTYEQYF. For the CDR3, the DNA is TGCAGTGCTAGTGCCGCAGGAATCGGGGGGAAGACCTACGAGCAGTACTTC.